One sample yielded the 10 T cell receptor beta chains listed below, sequenced in a study of T cells after yellow fever vaccination. TCRdb recomputed calls from the 5' RACE reads with MiXCR, one row per CDR3 protein. This sample has roughly 500,000 distinct CDR3 sequences, with over 15% found just once. The sample consisted of PBMCs, taken 15 days after the yellow fever booster vaccination. Every receptor here comes from a man aged 25-45 years who received the YFV17D yellow fever vaccine.

This clonotype was picked up a small number of times. The chain is built from TRBV5-1 and TRBJ2-7, with D maybe TRBD2 (7 bases). Germline CDR1 is SGHRS and CDR2 is YFSETQ. V lost 0 bases and J 5 bases, leaving 21 bases between the germline ends. The CDR3 length is 17 residues. The CDR3 sequence: CASSLGGLTSSPDEQYF. In nucleotides, the CDR3 is TGCGCCAGCAGCTTGGGGGGGCTGACTAGCTCCCCGGACGAGCAGTACTTC. The full variable domain, with the rest looked up from reference TRBV5-1 and TRBJ2-7, is KAGVTQTPRYLIKTRGQQVTLSCSPISGHRSVSWYQQTPGQGLQFLFEYFSETQRNKGNFPGRFSGRQFSNSRSEMNVSTLELGDSALYLCASSLGGLTSSPDEQYFGPGTRLTVT.

A few counts support this clonotype. The rearrangement uses TRBV4-2 and TRBJ2-5; 12 nucleotides align to TRBD2. This CDR3 is 18 amino acids long. Looked up from germline, CDR1 is LGHNA and CDR2 is YNFKEQ. Germline trimming cut 0 bases from V and 0 bases from J; bases unmatched to any gene: 5. This CDR3 reads CASSQEAGTSGYQETQYF. Here the CDR3 DNA reads TGTGCCAGCAGCCAAGAGGCGGGGACTAGCGGGTACCAAGAGACCCAGTACTTC.

V gene TRBV11-3 combines with J gene TRBJ1-1; TRBD1 matches at 7 bases. The CDR3 sequence is 13 residues long. V dropped 3 bases and J dropped 10; count of bases not matched to a gene: 8. Germline assignment: CDR1 SGHNT and CDR2 YENEEA. CDR3 protein: CASSLIEGARAFF. The CDR3 DNA reads as TGTGCCAGCAGCTTGATCGAGGGGGCTCGAGCTTTCTTT.

There are a few counts of this clonotype. The V gene is TRBV5-1, the J gene TRBJ2-2, with TRBD2 matching 9 bases. Trimming removed 4 bases from V and 4 bases from J; junction bases left unmatched: 11. The CDR3 is made up of 17 amino acids. Germline values: CDR1 SGHRS, CDR2 YFSETQ. DNA for the CDR3: TGCGCCAGCAGCAAGGACGAGACTAGCGGATTCACCGGGGAGCTGTTTTTT. This translates into CASSKDETSGFTGELFF.

The chain uses TRBV10-2 and TRBJ2-1; no clear D. V was clipped by 5 bases and J by 1 base, with 9 bases between them. The length of the CDR3 is 14 residues. CDR1 and CDR2 from the germline V gene are WSHSY and SAAADI. As DNA, the CDR3 is TGCGCCAGCAGTTCGGTAGAGTCCTACAATGAGCAGTTCTTC. Protein product: CASSSVESYNEQFF.

This clonotype was observed a handful of times. The chain carries TRBV28 and TRBJ2-1, with unresolved D. Germline V lookup: CDR1 MDHEN, CDR2 SYDVKM. Trimming removed 6 bases at V and 5 bases at J, with 2 bases between. The CDR3 has 10 amino acids. In DNA, the CDR3 is TGTGCCAGCAGGGACAATGAGCAGTTCTTC. Translated: CASRDNEQFF.

The rearrangement links TRBV5-1 to TRBJ2-5; TRBD2 aligns across 7 bases. V shed 5 bases, J shed 7 bases, and the junction held 11 bases outside the gene matches. CDR3 size: 14 residues. Looked up from germline, CDR1 is SGHRS and CDR2 is YFSETQ. CDR3 nucleotides: TGCGCCAGCAGTTCGGCCGCGGGAGCTGGGACCCAGTACTTC. Amino acids: CASSSAAGAGTQYF.

The chain recombines TRBV20-1 with TRBJ2-3; no firm D call. The CDR3 contains 12 residues. V was trimmed by 6 bases and J by 4 bases, leaving 11 bases between them. Germline V gives CDR1 DFQATT, CDR2 SNEGSKA (reference sequence). CDR3 nucleotides: TGCAGTGCCGAAGCAAGAGCAGATACGCAGTATTTT. It specifies CSAEARADTQYF.

The V call is TRBV20-1, the J call TRBJ2-5; D is ambiguous. Trimming took off 5 bases at V and 4 bases at J, with 11 bases between the two ends. Per germline, CDR1 DFQATT and CDR2 SNEGSKA (reference sequence). This CDR3 comprises 12 residues. CDR3 sequence: CSAPGPAETQYF. The DNA for the CDR3 is TGCAGTGCTCCGGGCCCAGCAGAGACCCAGTACTTC.

The chain is built from TRBV16 and TRBJ1-3, with 7 bases lining up with TRBD1. The CDR3 has 14 amino acids. Germline V gene data show CDR1 as KGHSY and CDR2 as FQNENV. V was clipped by 2 bases and J by 4 bases; unmatched bases: 2. Written as DNA, the CDR3 is TGTGCCAGCAGCCAAGGGACAGAAGGAAACACCATATATTTT. This encodes CASSQGTEGNTIYF.